The 29 T cell receptor beta chains in this list originate from one sample, sequenced in a study of T cell repertoires in cytomegalovirus infection. TCRdb fed the reads into MiXCR, producing one record per CDR3 protein. The table lists some 940,000 distinct CDR3 sequences, around 30% of them singletons, with around 15% in the top ten. No antigen has been identified for these receptors. The sequences come from cultured CD8+ T cells from PBMCs, collected from culture after CMV antigen stimulation. These receptors originate from a human donor in good health (CMV status not recorded). Some clones in this sample may be carry-over from other donors' samples.

The J gene is TRBJ2-3, the V gene TRBV6-5, with 12 bases that match TRBD1. The CDR3 consists of 15 residues. The germline gives CDR1 MNHEY, CDR2 SVGAGI. Trimming took 5 bases from V and 5 from J; bases not matched to a gene: 5. The CDR3 protein is CASSAGTGGVDTQYF. In nucleotides, the CDR3 is TGTGCCAGCAGTGCCGGGACAGGGGGCGTAGATACGCAGTATTTT.

The table lists this clonotype with a count of one. The V gene is TRBV6-2 or TRBV6-3, the J gene TRBJ2-1; D perhaps matches TRBD2 (6 bases). This CDR3 is 16 amino acids long. V lost 7 bases and J 0 bases, leaving 16 bases between the germline ends. The germline CDR1 and CDR2 sequences are MNHEY and SVGEGT. CDR3 nucleotide sequence: TGTGCCAGCACCATGGCCGTGGGGGGCTCCTACAATGAGCAGTTCTTC. It yields the protein CASTMAVGGSYNEQFF.

The J gene is TRBJ1-1, the V gene TRBV6-5; TRBD1 is a possible D gene (6 bases). V lost 4 bases and J 1 base, leaving 13 bases between the germline ends. The CDR3 is 15 amino acids. Germline lookup yields CDR1 MNHEY and CDR2 SVGAGI. CDR3 region: CASSWAGDTNTEAFF. For the CDR3, the DNA is TGTGCCAGCAGTTGGGCAGGGGATACGAACACTGAAGCTTTCTTT.

This clonotype has a count of ten or more. This chain joins TRBV7-2 and TRBJ2-3; TRBD1 might be the D (5 bases). Between the trimmed V and J ends, which lost 2 bases and 0 bases, there was a span of 18 bases. CDR1 SGHTA and CDR2 FQGNSA come from the germline V gene. The CDR3 length is 18 residues. The CDR3: CASSLPADSQASTDTQYF. CDR3 in DNA: TGTGCCAGCAGCTTACCAGCCGACAGTCAGGCTAGCACAGATACGCAGTATTTT.

This clonotype has just a few counts. This sequence joins TRBV27 and TRBJ1-2; D call uncertain. This CDR3 contains 14 residues. Per germline, CDR1 MNHEY and CDR2 SMNVEV (reference sequence). V was trimmed by 0 bases and J by 3 bases, leaving 8 bases between them. The CDR3 protein is CASSLSADDYGYTF. The DNA for the CDR3 is TGTGCCAGCAGTTTATCAGCAGATGACTATGGCTACACCTTC.

This chain uses TRBV6-2 or TRBV6-3 with TRBJ2-7, with 8 bases identical to TRBD2. From germline, CDR1 is MNHEY and CDR2 SVGEGT. This CDR3 comprises 16 residues. V shed 2 bases and J 4 bases; nucleotides not matched to a gene: 10. As DNA, the CDR3 is TGTGCCAGCAGTTACCCCCCTAGCGGGCAAATTTACGAGCAGTACGTC. This sequence encodes CASSYPPSGQIYEQYV.

This clonotype was seen only a few times. The rearrangement links TRBV7-8 to TRBJ2-7; D call uncertain. The CDR3 totals 14 residues. Germline values: CDR1 SGHVS, CDR2 FQNEAQ. V lost 1 base to trimming and J lost 5 bases, with 12 bases between them. The DNA for the CDR3 is TGTGCCAGCAGCTTAGGGCTGGGAATCAACGAGCAGTACGTC. Amino acids: CASSLGLGINEQYV.

The sample holds a few counts of this clonotype. This rearrangement joins TRBV2 to TRBJ2-7; D is unresolved. Germline V gene data show CDR1 as SNHLY and CDR2 as FYNNEI. V was shortened by 2 bases and J by 2 bases, with 4 bases between the two germline ends. There are 12 residues in the CDR3. The DNA for the CDR3 is TGTGCCAGCAGTGAAAGTCCCTACGAGCAGTACTTC. It codes for CASSESPYEQYF.

The chain recombines TRBV12-5 with TRBJ1-1; D is ambiguous. Germline V CDR1 and CDR2: LGHNT, FRNRAP. The CDR3 runs to 12 residues. Between the trimmed V and J ends, which lost 6 bases and 2 bases, there was a span of 7 bases. CDR3: CASGITNTEAFF. The CDR3, as DNA: TGTGCTAGTGGCATTACTAACACTGAAGCTTTCTTT.

This clonotype was seen many times. The chain has TRBV7-6 and TRBJ1-4, with D unresolved. The germline V gene has CDR1 SGHVS and CDR2 FNYEAQ. This CDR3 has 15 residues. V was cut by 1 base and J by 7 bases, with 13 bases left in between. For the CDR3, the DNA is TGTGCCAGCAGCTTAGGATTCGGGTTGGGTGAAAAACTGTTTTTT. It yields the protein CASSLGFGLGEKLFF.

This chain joins TRBV4-3 and TRBJ1-2, with D possibly being TRBD1 (6 bases). Germline V gene data show CDR1 as LGHNA and CDR2 as YSLEER. V lost 1 base and J lost 5, with 8 bases in between. The CDR3 is made up of 13 amino acids. This CDR3 is CASSQVGGYGYTF. CDR3 bases: TGCGCCAGCAGCCAAGTAGGGGGGTATGGCTACACCTTC.

This chain uses TRBV6-5 with TRBJ2-1, with D tentatively TRBD1 (6 bases). CDR3 length: 13 residues. Trimming shortened V by 4 bases and J by 9 bases, and 13 bases separated the two germline ends. The V gene's germline CDR1 is MNHEY and CDR2 SVGAGI. The CDR3 DNA reads TGTGCCAGCAGTTTTTCAATGGGGGCTGAGCAGTTCTTC. It specifies CASSFSMGAEQFF.

This clonotype was seen a few times. This sequence joins TRBV12-3 or TRBV12-4 and TRBJ1-1; the D is unclear. V was shortened by 2 bases and J by 0 bases, with 10 bases between the two germline ends. The CDR3 spans 15 residues. CDR3 loop: CASSLRRGMNTEAFF. CDR3 DNA sequence: TGTGCCAGCAGTTTAAGGCGCGGGATGAACACTGAAGCTTTCTTT.

This clonotype appeared a few times. The chain joins TRBV9 to TRBJ1-2, with no clear D. V dropped 6 bases and J dropped 8 bases, with 14 bases sitting between them. The CDR3 length is 12 residues. CDR1 SGDLS and CDR2 YYNGEE come from the germline V gene. The CDR3 region is CASMDRKDGYTF. CDR3 DNA: TGTGCCAGCATGGATCGGAAAGACGGCTACACCTTC.

This clonotype was counted ten times or more. The chain is built from TRBV3-1 and TRBJ2-1, with TRBD2 matching 7 bases. The CDR3 runs to 17 residues. Germline V gene data show CDR1 as LGHDT and CDR2 as YNNKEL (reference sequence). The V and J ends lost 2 bases and 1 base, in that order; junction bases with no gene match: 8. The CDR3 nucleotides read TGTGCCAGCAGCCAACAGGCGGGGGTCCAATCCTACAATGAGCAGTTCTTC. Its translation: CASSQQAGVQSYNEQFF.

The chain joins TRBV7-8 to TRBJ2-7; possible D gene TRBD1, 6 bases. This CDR3 spans 18 amino acids. Trimming took 5 bases from V and 2 from J, leaving 25 bases between them. The germline gives CDR1 SGHVS, CDR2 FQNEAQ. This CDR3 reads CASSPLPPGTPYTYEQYV. The DNA of the CDR3 is TGTGCCAGCAGCCCCCTACCCCCCGGGACACCTTATACCTACGAGCAGTACGTC.

This rearrangement joins TRBV3-1 to TRBJ2-1; tentatively, D is TRBD1 (6 bases). The CDR3 is made up of 14 amino acids. Trimming removed 0 bases at V and 8 bases at J, with 11 bases between. Germline lookup yields CDR1 LGHDT and CDR2 YNNKEL (reference sequence). The CDR3 sequence: CASSQERTVDEQFF. The DNA for the CDR3 is TGTGCCAGCAGCCAAGAGAGGACAGTCGATGAGCAGTTCTTC.

This clonotype showed up just a few times. The V gene is TRBV2, the J gene TRBJ2-1, with 11 bases that match TRBD2. CDR1 and CDR2 from the germline V gene are SNHLY and FYNNEI. The V and J ends lost 8 bases and 8 bases, in that order; junction bases with no gene match: 11. The CDR3 length is 15 residues. The CDR3 region is CASPGLAGGLDEQFF. CDR3 nucleotide sequence: TGTGCCAGCCCCGGGCTAGCGGGGGGCCTGGATGAGCAGTTCTTC.

There are a few counts of this clonotype. The chain recombines TRBV27 with TRBJ2-7, with TRBD1 identical over 8 bases. The V and J ends lost 5 bases and 5 bases, in that order; junction bases with no gene match: 5. Germline CDR1 reads MNHEY; CDR2 reads SMNVEV (reference sequence). The CDR3 consists of 13 residues. The CDR3, as DNA: TGTGCCAGCAGTCATGACAGGGGCAACGAGCAGTACTTC. This encodes CASSHDRGNEQYF.

J is TRBJ1-5 and V is TRBV4-1; no clear D gene. Trimming removed 0 bases from V and 6 bases from J, with 12 bases in between. The germline V gene encodes CDR1 MGHRA and CDR2 YSYEKL. This CDR3 contains 15 residues. CDR3 amino acids: CASSQDLGLGQPQHF. In nucleotides, the CDR3 is TGCGCCAGCAGCCAAGATTTAGGGTTAGGTCAGCCCCAGCATTTT.

The J gene is TRBJ1-4, the V gene TRBV7-9; D remains unclear. Deletions cut 1 base from V and 7 bases from J, with 13 bases between. The CDR3 runs to 15 residues. Germline lookup yields CDR1 SEHNR and CDR2 FQNEAQ (reference sequence). The CDR3 protein is CASSLGRNRGEKLFF. CDR3 sequence (DNA): TGTGCCAGCAGCTTAGGACGGAATCGCGGTGAAAAACTGTTTTTT.

This rearrangement joins TRBV12-3 or TRBV12-4 to TRBJ2-7, with 8 bases lining up with TRBD1. This CDR3 has 15 amino acids. The trim removed 8 bases at V and 4 bases at J, leaving 13 bases unmatched. CDR3 sequence (DNA): TGTGCCAGCTCCCAGGACAGGGATTCTCCGTACGAGCAGTACGTC. Translation gives CASSQDRDSPYEQYV.

The chain couples TRBV7-9 to TRBJ2-7; 9 bases map to TRBD1. Trimming took 5 bases from V and 4 from J; bases not matched to a gene: 6. CDR1 SEHNR and CDR2 FQNEAQ come from the germline V gene (reference sequence). The CDR3 extends over 14 amino acids. The CDR3 bases are TGTGCCAGCAGCGACCGGGACAGGGCTTACGAGCAGTACTTC. This encodes CASSDRDRAYEQYF. Based on the CDR3 plus reference TRBV7-9 and TRBJ2-7, the full variable domain is DTGVSQNPRHKITKRGQNVTFRCDPISEHNRLYWYRQTLGQGPEFLTYFQNEAQLEKSRLLSDRFSAERPKGSFSTLEIQRTEQGDSAMYLCASSDRDRAYEQYFGPGTRLTVT.

This clonotype was observed a handful of times. The chain uses TRBV14 and TRBJ2-1, with D perhaps TRBD1 (6 bases). The V end was cut by 5 bases, the J end by 5 bases, with 13 bases between. The CDR3 is 14 residues long. Germline CDR1 and CDR2: SGHDN and FVKESK. The CDR3 region has the DNA TGTGCCAGCAGCTTTCAGGGGCACCACAATGAGCAGTTCTTC. Protein sequence: CASSFQGHHNEQFF.

J is TRBJ2-1 and V is TRBV5-1, with 7 bases identical to TRBD2. With V trimmed by 0 bases and J by 8 bases, 14 bases remained unmatched. The CDR3 extends over 17 amino acids. Germline CDR1 and CDR2: SGHRS and YFSETQ. In nucleotides, the CDR3 is TGCGCCAGCAGCTTGGAAGCGGGGAAAACTAACGGCGATGAGCAGTTCTTC. Amino acids: CASSLEAGKTNGDEQFF.

This clonotype has a handful of counts. The J gene is TRBJ2-7, the V gene TRBV27; 8 bases align to TRBD1. V lost 5 bases to trimming and J lost 3 bases; unmatched junction nucleotides: 9. Per the germline V gene, CDR1 is MNHEY and CDR2 is SMNVEV (reference sequence). The CDR3 is 15 amino acids. In DNA, the CDR3 is TGTGCCAGCAGTCCTGGACAGGGTAACGGCTACGAGCAGTACTTC. It specifies CASSPGQGNGYEQYF.

The V call is TRBV5-4, the J call TRBJ2-7; TRBD2 agrees at 9 bases. Germline CDR1 reads SGHNT; CDR2 reads YYREEE (reference sequence). The CDR3 consists of 12 residues. V shed 4 bases, J shed 7 bases, and the junction held 3 bases outside the gene matches. The CDR3 DNA follows: TGTGCCAGCAGCACGGGACTAGCAGAGCAGTACTTC. Its protein is CASSTGLAEQYF.

The chain uses TRBV2 and TRBJ2-3; D is possibly TRBD1 (5 bases). Trimming pared 6 bases from V and 0 bases from J, leaving 13 bases between. CDR3 length equals 15 residues. Germline V gene lookup returns CDR1 SNHLY and CDR2 FYNNEI. Here the CDR3 DNA reads TGTGCCAGCAGGGACATAAACACTAGCACAGATACGCAGTATTTT. It codes for CASRDINTSTDTQYF.

The chain has TRBV19 and TRBJ2-1, with D uncertain. CDR1 is LNHDA and CDR2 is SQIVND in the germline V gene (reference sequence). V lost 2 bases and J lost 7, with 12 bases in between. The CDR3 is made up of 14 amino acids. The CDR3 region is CASSIRISWNEQFF. The CDR3 DNA is TGTGCCAGTAGTATAAGGATCTCTTGGAATGAGCAGTTCTTC.